Listed here are 23 T cell receptor beta chains from one sample, sequenced in a study of blood T cells in healthy people across ages. The use of a sample-barcoded 5' primer and a J-beta primer mix characterized a second PCR of about 7 to 12 cycles. Using its own MiXCR run on the 5' RACE reads, TCRdb lists one record per CDR3 protein. The sample includes some 1 million distinct CDR3 sequences, around 43% of them seen just once. The sample comprised blood. The source is a woman aged 55-69 years in good health.

The table lists this clonotype with many counts. J is TRBJ2-1 and V is TRBV4-1; 7 bases fit TRBD1. This CDR3 region has 15 residues. Germline V gene lookup returns CDR1 MGHRA and CDR2 YSYEKL. V dropped 3 bases and J dropped 7; count of bases not matched to a gene: 9. For the CDR3, the DNA is TGCGCCAGCAGCCACGATGGACAGGCGTGGAATGAGCAGTTCTTC. This codes for CASSHDGQAWNEQFF.

This clonotype was observed a handful of times. The chain joins TRBV28 to TRBJ2-4; TRBD1 matches 9 bases. With the DNA end fitting TRBJ2-7 better, the J assignment may be wrong. Germline V gene sequence: CDR1 MDHEN, CDR2 SYDVKM. The length of the CDR3 is 14 residues. The CDR3 DNA reads TGTGCCAGCAGTTTGGAGGGACAGGGTGGCGAGCAGTACTTC. It specifies CASSLEGQGGEQYF.

This clonotype was found a few times. The V and J genes are TRBV6-4 and TRBJ2-1; TRBD2 matches 7 bases. Unmatched junction bases numbered 10, after V lost 3 bases and J lost 8 bases. Looked up from germline, CDR1 is MRHNA and CDR2 is SNTAGT. CDR3 size: 15 residues. The CDR3 reads CASSEEGGPGYEQFF. CDR3 coding DNA: TGTGCCAGCAGTGAAGAGGGAGGGCCGGGGTATGAGCAGTTCTTC.

There are a few counts of this clonotype. The V gene is TRBV7-6, the J gene TRBJ2-3; D unresolved. Trimming pared 1 base from V and 3 bases from J, leaving 11 bases between. The germline V gene encodes CDR1 SGHVS and CDR2 FNYEAQ. CDR3 length: 15 residues. CDR3 DNA sequence: TGTGCCAGCAGCTTAGACAGCATTCGGACAGATACGCAGTATTTT. Translated: CASSLDSIRTDTQYF.

This clonotype turned up a few times. The V gene is TRBV20-1, the J gene TRBJ1-2; D possibly corresponds to TRBD1 (5 bases). This CDR3 has 15 residues. Germline V CDR1 and CDR2: DFQATT, SNEGSKA (reference sequence). V was pared by 6 bases and J by 0 bases, with 17 bases between. CDR3 region: CSARHDSKPNYGYTF. For the CDR3, the DNA is TGCAGTGCCAGACACGACAGTAAACCTAACTATGGCTACACCTTC.

The chain uses TRBV27 and TRBJ2-1, with TRBD2 identical over 11 bases. There are 19 residues in the CDR3. Germline-derived CDR1 and CDR2 are MNHEY and SMNVEV (reference sequence). Trimming at V came to 5 bases and at J to 4 bases, leaving 16 bases not matched to a gene. CDR3 residues: CASSLYGTSGGVVYNEQFF. The CDR3 nucleotides are TGTGCCAGCAGTCTATACGGGACTAGCGGCGGAGTGGTATACAATGAGCAGTTCTTC.

This sequence joins TRBV24-1 and TRBJ2-1, with 7 bases fitting TRBD1. The DNA end is more similar to TRBJ2-7, so the J call may be wrong. This CDR3 comprises 15 residues. Germline V gene lookup returns CDR1 KGHDR and CDR2 SFDVKD. CDR3 DNA sequence: TGTGCCACCAGTGATGCTCGCTACAGGGGCAATGAGCAGTACTTC. Encoded protein: CATSDARYRGNEQYF.

This clonotype has at least ten counts. The J gene is TRBJ2-1, the V gene TRBV14; 9 bases align to TRBD1. Germline V gene sequence: CDR1 SGHDN, CDR2 FVKESK. V gave up 2 bases and J gave up 5 bases; unmatched junction bases: 1. The CDR3 is 14 residues long. The CDR3 spells CASSQRDRDNEQFF. DNA for the CDR3: TGTGCCAGCAGCCAAAGGGACAGGGACAATGAGCAGTTCTTC.

There are many counts of this clonotype. V gene TRBV20-1 combines with J gene TRBJ2-3, with 13 nucleotides matching TRBD2. Germline CDR1 is DFQATT and CDR2 is SNEGSKA (reference sequence). J was trimmed by 0 bases and V by 6 bases; bases with no gene match: 15. This CDR3 has 19 amino acids. CDR3 nucleotides: TGCAGTGCCTCTGGACCGGCGGGACTAGCGGGAATAAGCACAGATACGCAGTATTTT. Translation: CSASGPAGLAGISTDTQYF.

This clonotype was detected only a few times. The chain recombines TRBV28 with TRBJ2-1; D is possibly TRBD2 (6 bases). Trimming pared 7 bases from V and 4 bases from J, leaving 17 bases between. This CDR3 contains 15 residues. CDR1 and CDR2 from the germline V gene are MDHEN and SYDVKM. CDR3 sequence (DNA): TGTGCCAGCACCCAACAGCGGGCCGGATACAATGAGCAGTTCTTC. Amino acids: CASTQQRAGYNEQFF. The whole variable domain, remainder taken from reference TRBV28 and TRBJ2-1, is DVKVTQSSRYLVKRTGEKVFLECVQDMDHENMFWYRQDPGLGLRLIYFSYDVKMKEKGDIPEGYSVSREKKERFSLILESASTNQTSMYLCASTQQRAGYNEQFFGPGTRLTVL.

The chain couples TRBV6-6 to TRBJ2-3; D gene ambiguous. Looked up from germline, CDR1 is MNHNY and CDR2 is SVGAGI (reference sequence). The CDR3 has 14 amino acids. Trimming cost V 2 bases and J 3 bases, with 9 bases left between them. CDR3 DNA: TGTGCCAGCAGTTACGGAGTGGGGACAGATACGCAGTATTTT. This encodes CASSYGVGTDTQYF.

J is TRBJ2-7 and V is TRBV11-2; no clear D. This CDR3 region has 15 residues. Trimming removed 1 base at V and 3 bases at J, with 13 bases between. Germline CDR1 is SGHAT and CDR2 is FQNNGV. The CDR3 here is CASSLGRSPYYEQYF. CDR3 coding DNA: TGTGCCAGCAGCTTAGGTCGGAGTCCCTACTACGAGCAGTACTTC.

In its sample, this clonotype was seen a few times. This chain joins TRBV7-2 and TRBJ1-2, with 8 bases matching TRBD1. This CDR3 has 17 amino acids. Trimming took 5 bases from V and 1 from J; bases not matched to a gene: 12. Looked up from germline, CDR1 is SGHTA and CDR2 is FQGNSA. The CDR3, as DNA: TGTGCCAGCAGCGATGGGACAGGACTACACTTTAACTATGGCTACACCTTC. Amino acids: CASSDGTGLHFNYGYTF. Filled out from reference TRBV7-2 and TRBJ1-2, the complete variable domain reads GAGVSQSPSNKVTEKGKDVELRCDPISGHTALYWYRQSLGQGLEFLIYFQGNSAPDKSGLPSDRFSAERTGGSVSTLTIQRTQQEDSAVYLCASSDGTGLHFNYGYTFGSGTRLTVV.

The V and J genes are TRBV20-1 and TRBJ2-7, with a possible D match to TRBD2 (5 bases). The ends were cut back, 5 bases at V and 2 bases at J, with 7 bases in the middle. The CDR3 has 11 residues. Looked up from germline, CDR1 is DFQATT and CDR2 is SNEGSKA (reference sequence). For the CDR3, the DNA is TGCAGTGCTCGAGGGACCTACGAGCAGTACTTC. It encodes CSARGTYEQYF.

In DNA form, the CDR3 reads TGCAGCGTCAACAGGGGGGATGCCACAGATACGCAGTATTTT. Translating it yields CSVNRGDATDTQYF. V usage is TRBV29-1 and J usage is TRBJ2-3, with 8 positions matching TRBD1. The CDR3 contains 14 residues. V lost 6 bases to trimming and J lost 2 bases; unmatched junction nucleotides: 7. CDR1 is SQVTM and CDR2 is ANQGSEA in the germline V gene.

The chain links TRBV18 to TRBJ1-2; tentative D call: TRBD1 (5 bases). V lost 0 bases, J lost 4 bases, and 9 bases lay in between. The CDR3 is 14 residues long. CDR1 is KGHSH and CDR2 is LQKENI in the germline V gene. The CDR3 here is CASSPPADSYGYTF. The DNA of the CDR3 is TGTGCCAGCTCACCACCTGCCGACAGCTATGGCTACACCTTC.

This chain connects TRBV20-1 to TRBJ2-2, with a possible D match to TRBD1 (6 bases). Germline V gene lookup returns CDR1 DFQATT and CDR2 SNEGSKA (reference sequence). The CDR3 length is 16 residues. V lost 3 bases to trimming and J lost 1 base, with 15 bases between them. The CDR3 bases are TGCAGTGCTAGTCACCAACAGACAGGGAACACCGGGGAGCTGTTTTTT. This gives the protein CSASHQQTGNTGELFF.

This clonotype came up a few times. The chain is built from TRBV6-5 and TRBJ2-2; TRBD1 matches 7 bases. The germline V gene has CDR1 MNHEY and CDR2 SVGAGI. Germline trimming cut 2 bases from V and 0 bases from J; bases unmatched to any gene: 6. This CDR3 is 17 amino acids long. The CDR3 reads CASSYDYRGANTGELFF. In nucleotides, the CDR3 is TGTGCCAGCAGTTACGATTACAGGGGCGCGAACACCGGGGAGCTGTTTTTT.

The V call is TRBV2, the J call TRBJ2-3; possibly TRBD2 for D (5 bases). The CDR3 loop spans 15 amino acids. The V end was cut by 6 bases, the J end by 1 base, with 14 bases between. CDR1 and CDR2 from the germline V gene are SNHLY and FYNNEI. The CDR3: CASSAGPRGTDTQYF. CDR3 in DNA: TGTGCCAGCAGCGCAGGACCGAGGGGCACAGATACGCAGTATTTT.

In its sample, this clonotype was seen a few times. This sequence joins TRBV6-1 and TRBJ2-3; TRBD2 matches at 10 bases. From germline, CDR1 is MNHNS and CDR2 SASEGT. This CDR3 contains 16 residues. V lost 8 bases, J lost 3 bases, and 11 bases stayed unmatched. The CDR3, as DNA: TGTGCCAGCTCCGCCCGAGCGGGAGGGCGGACAGATACGCAGTATTTT. Protein: CASSARAGGRTDTQYF.

CDR3 nucleotide sequence: TGTGCCAGCAGAGCACCCAGGGACGGAGGGGAGACCCAGTACTTC. Its protein is CASRAPRDGGETQYF. This sequence joins TRBV28 and TRBJ2-7, with D perhaps TRBD2 (6 bases). TRBJ2-5 matches the DNA end more closely, so the J call is doubtful. Germline V gives CDR1 MDHEN, CDR2 SYDVKM. The CDR3 is 15 residues long.

The rearrangement joins TRBV20-1 to TRBJ2-7; possibly TRBD1 for D (6 bases). The CDR3 totals 13 residues. Trimming removed 3 bases at V and 4 bases at J, with 13 bases between. Germline loops: CDR1 DFQATT, CDR2 SNEGSKA (reference sequence). This CDR3 reads CSARGHTRYEQYF. CDR3 nucleotide sequence: TGCAGTGCTAGGGGACACACTAGATACGAGCAGTACTTC.

This clonotype was counted between two and nine times. The rearrangement joins TRBV7-2 to TRBJ2-7, with 8 bases matching TRBD2. The length of the CDR3 is 16 residues. Germline V lookup: CDR1 SGHTA, CDR2 FQGNSA. Trimming cost V 5 bases and J 4 bases; bases outside gene matches: 13. The CDR3 sequence: CASSLTSGLRLYEQYF. As DNA, the CDR3 is TGTGCCAGCAGCCTTACTAGCGGCCTCCGTCTGTACGAGCAGTACTTC. The full variable domain, with the rest looked up from reference TRBV7-2 and TRBJ2-7, is GAGVSQSPSNKVTEKGKDVELRCDPISGHTALYWYRQSLGQGLEFLIYFQGNSAPDKSGLPSDRFSAERTGGSVSTLTIQRTQQEDSAVYLCASSLTSGLRLYEQYFGPGTRLTVT.